The sequence of this T cell receptor (beta chain) was determined in a study of brain T cells in children with intractable seizures. General study results and limits: Pre- and post-surgery blood differed in depth, so pre-surgery absences may be undersampling. Patients' HCMV serostatus was unknown; virus specificity rests on CDR3 similarity alone.

Only cases whose brain tissue showed the highest T cell transcript signatures were sequenced. Patients received at least one anti-epileptic drug before surgery. CDR1 MNHEY and CDR2 SVGAGI come from the germline V gene. Trimming removed 6 bases from V and 1 base from J, with 12 bases in between. The CDR3 contains 14 residues. Only in-frame clones appear in the TCRdb table, and some are missing; sequencing was by immunoSEQ multiplex PCR. The sample lists approximately 23,000 clones, approximately 94% occurring once. Points on this clone: Its antigen is as yet unknown.

The chain recombines TRBV6-5 with TRBJ1-1, with D possibly matching TRBD1 (5 bases). The sample here was peripheral blood, taken at surgery. The clonotype was recovered from a boy younger than 18 with focal cortical dysplasia and intractable seizures. CDR3 in amino acids: CASRTPGGNTEAFF. Written as DNA, the CDR3 is TGTGCCAGCAGGACTCCCGGGGGGAACACTGAAGCTTTCTTT.